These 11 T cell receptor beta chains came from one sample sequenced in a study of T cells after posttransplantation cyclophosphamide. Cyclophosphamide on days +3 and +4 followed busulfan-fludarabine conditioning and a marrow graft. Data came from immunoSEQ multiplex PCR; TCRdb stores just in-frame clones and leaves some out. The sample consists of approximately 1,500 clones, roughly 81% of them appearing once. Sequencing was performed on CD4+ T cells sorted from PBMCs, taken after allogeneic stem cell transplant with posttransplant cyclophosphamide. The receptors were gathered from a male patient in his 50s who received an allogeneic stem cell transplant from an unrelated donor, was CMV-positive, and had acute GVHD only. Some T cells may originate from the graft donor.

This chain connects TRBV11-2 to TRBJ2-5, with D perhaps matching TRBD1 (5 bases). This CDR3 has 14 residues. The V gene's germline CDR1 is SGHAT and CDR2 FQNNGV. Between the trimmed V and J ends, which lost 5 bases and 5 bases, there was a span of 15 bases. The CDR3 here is CASSHWGLVETQYF. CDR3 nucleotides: TGTGCCAGCAGCCATTGGGGCCTGGTCGAGACCCAGTACTTC.

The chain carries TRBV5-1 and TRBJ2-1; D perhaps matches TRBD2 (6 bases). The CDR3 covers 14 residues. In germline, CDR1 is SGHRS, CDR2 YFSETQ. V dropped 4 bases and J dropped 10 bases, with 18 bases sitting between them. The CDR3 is CASSEARRAAEQFF. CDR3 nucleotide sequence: TGCGCCAGCAGCGAGGCAAGGAGGGCCGCCGAGCAGTTCTTC.

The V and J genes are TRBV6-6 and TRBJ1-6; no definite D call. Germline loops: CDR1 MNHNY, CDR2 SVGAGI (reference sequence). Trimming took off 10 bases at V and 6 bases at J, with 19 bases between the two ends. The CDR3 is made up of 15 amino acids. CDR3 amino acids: CATQRSGVSNSPLHF. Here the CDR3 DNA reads TGTGCCACCCAACGTAGCGGTGTCTCTAATTCACCCCTCCACTTT.

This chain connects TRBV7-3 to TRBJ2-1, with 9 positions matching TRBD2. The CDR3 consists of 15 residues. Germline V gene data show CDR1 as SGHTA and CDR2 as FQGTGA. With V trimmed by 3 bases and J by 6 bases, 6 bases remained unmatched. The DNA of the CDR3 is TGTGCCAGCAGCTTGAGTCTAGCGGGGCTCAATGAGCAGTTCTTC. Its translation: CASSLSLAGLNEQFF.

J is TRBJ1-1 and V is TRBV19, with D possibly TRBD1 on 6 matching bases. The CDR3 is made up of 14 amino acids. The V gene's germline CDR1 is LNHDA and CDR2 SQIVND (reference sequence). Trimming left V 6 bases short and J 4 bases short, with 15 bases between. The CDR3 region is CASRVGGLVTEAFF. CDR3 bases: TGTGCCAGTAGAGTCGGGGGGCTGGTCACTGAAGCTTTCTTT.

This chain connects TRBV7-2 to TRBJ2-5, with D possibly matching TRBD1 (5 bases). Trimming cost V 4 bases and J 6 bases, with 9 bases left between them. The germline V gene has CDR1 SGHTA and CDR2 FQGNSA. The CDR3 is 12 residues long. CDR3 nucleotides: TGTGCCAGCAGCTCCCAGGGTCAGACCCAGTACTTC. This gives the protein CASSSQGQTQYF.

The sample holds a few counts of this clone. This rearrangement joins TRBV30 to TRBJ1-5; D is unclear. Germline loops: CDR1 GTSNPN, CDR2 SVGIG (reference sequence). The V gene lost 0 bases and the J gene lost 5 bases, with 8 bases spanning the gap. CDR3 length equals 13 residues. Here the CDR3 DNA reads TGTGCCTGGAGTGTAAATGGAGATCAGCCCCAGCATTTT. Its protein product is CAWSVNGDQPQHF.

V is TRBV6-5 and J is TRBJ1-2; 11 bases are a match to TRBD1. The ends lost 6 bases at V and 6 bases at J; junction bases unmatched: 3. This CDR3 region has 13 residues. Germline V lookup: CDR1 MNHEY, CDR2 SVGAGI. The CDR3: CASSRTGGDGYTF. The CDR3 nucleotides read TGTGCCAGCAGCCGGACAGGGGGCGATGGCTACACCTTC.

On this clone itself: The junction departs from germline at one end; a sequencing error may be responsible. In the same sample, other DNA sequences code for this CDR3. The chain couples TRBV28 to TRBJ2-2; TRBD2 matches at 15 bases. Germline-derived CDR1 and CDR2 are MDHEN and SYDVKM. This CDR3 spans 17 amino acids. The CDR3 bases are TGTGCCAGCAGTTCTTGGGGACTAGCGGGAGGACCCGGGGAACTGTTTTTT. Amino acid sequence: CASSSWGLAGGPGELFF.

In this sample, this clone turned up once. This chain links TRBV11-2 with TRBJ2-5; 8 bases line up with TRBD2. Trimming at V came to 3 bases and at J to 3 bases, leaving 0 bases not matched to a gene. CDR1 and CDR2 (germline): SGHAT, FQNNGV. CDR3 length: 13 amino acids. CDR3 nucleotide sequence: TGTGCCAGCAGCTTCGGGGGGGAAGAGACCCAGTACTTC. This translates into CASSFGGEETQYF.

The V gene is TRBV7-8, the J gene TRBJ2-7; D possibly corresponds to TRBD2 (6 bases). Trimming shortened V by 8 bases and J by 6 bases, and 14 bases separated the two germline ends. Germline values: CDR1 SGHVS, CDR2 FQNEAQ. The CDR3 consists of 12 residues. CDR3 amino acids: CASHAGPIEQYF. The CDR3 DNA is TGTGCCAGCCACGCGGGGCCCATCGAGCAGTACTTC.